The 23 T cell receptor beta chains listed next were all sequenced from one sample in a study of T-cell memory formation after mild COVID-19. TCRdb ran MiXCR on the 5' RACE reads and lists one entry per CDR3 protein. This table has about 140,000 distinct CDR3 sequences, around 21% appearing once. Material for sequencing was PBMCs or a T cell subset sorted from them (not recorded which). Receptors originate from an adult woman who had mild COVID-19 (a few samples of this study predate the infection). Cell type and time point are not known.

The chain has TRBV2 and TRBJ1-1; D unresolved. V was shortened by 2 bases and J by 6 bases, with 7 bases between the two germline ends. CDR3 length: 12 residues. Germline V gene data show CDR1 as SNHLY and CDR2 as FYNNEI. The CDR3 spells CASSELGPEAFF. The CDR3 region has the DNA TGTGCCAGCAGTGAATTAGGTCCTGAAGCTTTCTTT.

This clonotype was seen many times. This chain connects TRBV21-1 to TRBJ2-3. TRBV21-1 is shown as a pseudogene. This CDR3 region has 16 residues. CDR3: CASSKALRIPLDTQYF. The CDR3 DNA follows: TGTGCCAGCAGCAAAGCGCTAAGGATTCCCTTAGATACGCAGTATTTT.

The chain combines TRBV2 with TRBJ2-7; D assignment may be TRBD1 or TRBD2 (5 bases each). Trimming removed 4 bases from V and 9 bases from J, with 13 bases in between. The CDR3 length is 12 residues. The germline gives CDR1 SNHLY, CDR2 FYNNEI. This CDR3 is CASSADPGRQYF. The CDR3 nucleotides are TGTGCCAGCAGTGCTGATCCGGGGCGGCAGTACTTC.

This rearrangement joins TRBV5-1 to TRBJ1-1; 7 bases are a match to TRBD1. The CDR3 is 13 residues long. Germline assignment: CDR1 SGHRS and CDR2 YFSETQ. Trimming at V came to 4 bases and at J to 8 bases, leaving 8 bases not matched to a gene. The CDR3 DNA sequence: TGCGCCAGCAGCCTTGACAGGGAATCAGAAGCTTTCTTT. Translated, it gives CASSLDRESEAFF. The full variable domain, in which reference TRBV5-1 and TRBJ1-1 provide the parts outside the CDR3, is KAGVTQTPRYLIKTRGQQVTLSCSPISGHRSVSWYQQTPGQGLQFLFEYFSETQRNKGNFPGRFSGRQFSNSRSEMNVSTLELGDSALYLCASSLDRESEAFFGQGTRLTVV.

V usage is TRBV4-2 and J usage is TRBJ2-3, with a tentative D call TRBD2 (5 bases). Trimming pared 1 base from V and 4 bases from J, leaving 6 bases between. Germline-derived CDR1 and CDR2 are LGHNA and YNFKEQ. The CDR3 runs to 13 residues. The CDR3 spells CASSQAAADTQYF. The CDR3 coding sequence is TGTGCCAGCAGCCAAGCAGCGGCAGATACGCAGTATTTT.

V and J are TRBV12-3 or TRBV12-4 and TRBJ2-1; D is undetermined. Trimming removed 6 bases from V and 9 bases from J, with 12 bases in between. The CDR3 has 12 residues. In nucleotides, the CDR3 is TGTGCCAGCAGCTACCGCGTGGGTGAGCAGTTCTTC. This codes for CASSYRVGEQFF.

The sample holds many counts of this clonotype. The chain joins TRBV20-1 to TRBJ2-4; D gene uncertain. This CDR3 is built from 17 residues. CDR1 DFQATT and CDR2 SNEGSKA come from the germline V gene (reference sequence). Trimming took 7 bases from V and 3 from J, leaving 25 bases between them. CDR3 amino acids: CSGSVPKGQFVKNIQYF. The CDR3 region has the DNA TGCAGTGGATCGGTCCCGAAAGGGCAGTTCGTCAAAAACATTCAGTACTTC.

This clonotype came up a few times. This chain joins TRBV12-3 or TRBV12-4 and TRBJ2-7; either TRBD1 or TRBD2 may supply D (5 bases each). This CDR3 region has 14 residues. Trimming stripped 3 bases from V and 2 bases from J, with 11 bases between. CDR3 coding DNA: TGTGCCAGCAGTTTTGGGGGAAACCCCTACGAGCAGTACTTC. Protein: CASSFGGNPYEQYF.

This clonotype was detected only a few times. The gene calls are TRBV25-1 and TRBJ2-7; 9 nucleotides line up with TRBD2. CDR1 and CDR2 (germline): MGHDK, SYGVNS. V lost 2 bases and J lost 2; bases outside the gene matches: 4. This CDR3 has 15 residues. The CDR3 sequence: CASSEQASGTYEQYF. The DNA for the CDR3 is TGTGCCAGCAGTGAACAGGCTAGCGGGACCTACGAGCAGTACTTC.

CDR3 DNA: TGCAGCGTGGGGACTGATCCGTACGAGCAGTACTTC. It translates to CSVGTDPYEQYF. The rearrangement uses TRBV29-1 and TRBJ2-7, with D possibly being TRBD2 (6 bases). Germline V lookup: CDR1 SQVTM, CDR2 ANQGSEA. CDR3 size: 12 residues. The ends were cut back, 6 bases at V and 4 bases at J, with 13 bases in the middle.

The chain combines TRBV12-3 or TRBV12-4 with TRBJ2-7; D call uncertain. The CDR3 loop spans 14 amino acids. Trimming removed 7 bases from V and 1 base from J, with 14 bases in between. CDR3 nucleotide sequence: TGTGCCAGCACCAAGGACCGGGTGTCCTACGAGCAGTACTTC. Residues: CASTKDRVSYEQYF.

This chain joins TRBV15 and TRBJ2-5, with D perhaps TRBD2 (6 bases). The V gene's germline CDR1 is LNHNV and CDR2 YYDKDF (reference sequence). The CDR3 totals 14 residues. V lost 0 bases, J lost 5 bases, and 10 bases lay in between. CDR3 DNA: TGTGCCACCAGCAGAGATGCGGCGGGGGAGACCCAGTACTTC. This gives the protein CATSRDAAGETQYF.

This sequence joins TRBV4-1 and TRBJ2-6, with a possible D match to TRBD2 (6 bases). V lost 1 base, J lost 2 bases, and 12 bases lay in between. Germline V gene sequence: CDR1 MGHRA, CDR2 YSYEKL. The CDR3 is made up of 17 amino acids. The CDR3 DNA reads TGCGCCAGCAGCCAAGTCCCGGGAGCTCCTGGGGCCAACGTCCTGACTTTC. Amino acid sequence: CASSQVPGAPGANVLTF.

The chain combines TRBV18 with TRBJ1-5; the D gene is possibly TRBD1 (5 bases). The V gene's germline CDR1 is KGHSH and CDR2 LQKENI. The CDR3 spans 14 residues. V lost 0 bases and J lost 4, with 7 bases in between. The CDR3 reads CASSPPGGNQPQHF. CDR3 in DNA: TGTGCCAGCTCACCACCGGGGGGGAATCAGCCCCAGCATTTT.

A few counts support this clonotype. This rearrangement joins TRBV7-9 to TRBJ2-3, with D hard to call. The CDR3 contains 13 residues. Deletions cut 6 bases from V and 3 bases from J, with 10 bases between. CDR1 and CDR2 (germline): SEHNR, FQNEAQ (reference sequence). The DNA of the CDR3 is TGTGCCAGCAGTAAAGAGAGGACAGATACGCAGTATTTT. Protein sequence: CASSKERTDTQYF.

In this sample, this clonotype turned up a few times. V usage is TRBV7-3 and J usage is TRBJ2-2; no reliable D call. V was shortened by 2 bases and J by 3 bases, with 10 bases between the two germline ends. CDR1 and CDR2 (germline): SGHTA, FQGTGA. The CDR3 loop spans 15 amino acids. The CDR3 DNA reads TGTGCCAGCAGCTTAGCGGCGGCGGACACCGGGGAGCTGTTTTTT. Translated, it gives CASSLAAADTGELFF.

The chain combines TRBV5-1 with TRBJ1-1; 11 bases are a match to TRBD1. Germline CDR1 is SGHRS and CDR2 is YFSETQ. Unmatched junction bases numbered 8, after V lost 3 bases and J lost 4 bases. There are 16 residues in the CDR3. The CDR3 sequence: CASSSGQGARGTEAFF. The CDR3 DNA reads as TGCGCCAGCAGCTCAGGACAGGGGGCGCGGGGCACTGAAGCTTTCTTT.

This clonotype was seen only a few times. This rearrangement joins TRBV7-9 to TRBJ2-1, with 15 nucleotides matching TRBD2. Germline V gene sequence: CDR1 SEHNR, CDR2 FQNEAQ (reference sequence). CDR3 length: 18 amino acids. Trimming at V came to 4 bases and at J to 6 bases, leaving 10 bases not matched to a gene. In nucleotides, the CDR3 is TGTGCCAGCAGCTCACCGCGGACTAGCGGGGGGGCAGGCAATGAGCAGTTCTTC. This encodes CASSSPRTSGGAGNEQFF.

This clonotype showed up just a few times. The chain's CDR3 is CASQDRTSADEQYF. In nucleotides, the CDR3 is TGTGCCAGCCAGGACCGGACTAGCGCAGACGAGCAGTACTTC. The rearrangement uses TRBV5-4 and TRBJ2-7; TRBD2 aligns across 9 bases. The germline CDR1 and CDR2 sequences are SGHNT and YYREEE (reference sequence). The CDR3 is 14 amino acids. The junction had 10 bases not matched to a gene; V was cut back by 7 bases and J by 5 bases.

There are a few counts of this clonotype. CDR3: CASTPSAGLAGEMQYF. Written as DNA, the CDR3 is TGTGCCAGCACTCCCTCGGCGGGACTAGCGGGAGAGATGCAGTACTTC. The chain recombines TRBV6-6 with TRBJ2-7, with 14 bases fitting TRBD2. The CDR3 has 16 amino acids. Germline V lookup: CDR1 MNHNY, CDR2 SVGAGI (reference sequence). J was trimmed by 9 bases and V by 7 bases; bases with no gene match: 14.

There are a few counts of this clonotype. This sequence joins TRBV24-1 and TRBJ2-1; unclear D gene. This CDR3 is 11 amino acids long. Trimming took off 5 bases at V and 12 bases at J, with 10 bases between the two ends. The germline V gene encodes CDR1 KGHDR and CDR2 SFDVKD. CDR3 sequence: CATSAASLQFF. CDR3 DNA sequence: TGTGCCACCAGTGCCGCGTCTCTGCAGTTCTTC.

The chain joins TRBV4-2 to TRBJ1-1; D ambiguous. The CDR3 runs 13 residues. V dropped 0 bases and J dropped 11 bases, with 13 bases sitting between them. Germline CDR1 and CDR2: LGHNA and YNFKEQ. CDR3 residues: CASSQEPRKLAFF. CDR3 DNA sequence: TGTGCCAGCAGCCAAGAGCCCCGAAAACTCGCTTTCTTT.

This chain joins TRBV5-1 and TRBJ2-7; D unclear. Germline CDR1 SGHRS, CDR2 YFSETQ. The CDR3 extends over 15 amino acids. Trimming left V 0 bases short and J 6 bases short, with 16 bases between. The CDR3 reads CASSLGSRTYREQYF. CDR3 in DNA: TGCGCCAGCAGCTTGGGTTCCCGGACCTATCGCGAGCAGTACTTC.